Included here is one TCR beta chain sequence, with context. What it binds is unknown. Germline values: CDR1 SGDLS, CDR2 YYNGEE. The CDR3 is 14 amino acids. The junction had 12 bases not matched to a gene; V was cut back by 10 bases and J by 7 bases. The protocol was immunoSEQ multiplex PCR, while the TCRdb copy is restricted to in-frame clones and leaves out a portion. Among some 170,000 clones listed, just over 90% were seen once. The data are from a study of T cell responses to AZD1222 COVID-19 vaccine. Points from the study as a whole: The reported proportion of spike-specific TCRs targeting unmutated variant regions was nearly half. Clonal diversity may have been underestimated in mostly white British donors.

This clonotype was obtained from an adult in good health. This chain links TRBV9 with TRBJ1-2; TRBD1 matches at 11 bases. This specimen was peripheral blood, taken on day 0 of AZD1222 vaccination. The CDR3 here is CAGEDRDRGFGYTF. The CDR3 DNA is TGTGCCGGAGAAGACCGGGACAGGGGGTTTGGCTACACCTTC.